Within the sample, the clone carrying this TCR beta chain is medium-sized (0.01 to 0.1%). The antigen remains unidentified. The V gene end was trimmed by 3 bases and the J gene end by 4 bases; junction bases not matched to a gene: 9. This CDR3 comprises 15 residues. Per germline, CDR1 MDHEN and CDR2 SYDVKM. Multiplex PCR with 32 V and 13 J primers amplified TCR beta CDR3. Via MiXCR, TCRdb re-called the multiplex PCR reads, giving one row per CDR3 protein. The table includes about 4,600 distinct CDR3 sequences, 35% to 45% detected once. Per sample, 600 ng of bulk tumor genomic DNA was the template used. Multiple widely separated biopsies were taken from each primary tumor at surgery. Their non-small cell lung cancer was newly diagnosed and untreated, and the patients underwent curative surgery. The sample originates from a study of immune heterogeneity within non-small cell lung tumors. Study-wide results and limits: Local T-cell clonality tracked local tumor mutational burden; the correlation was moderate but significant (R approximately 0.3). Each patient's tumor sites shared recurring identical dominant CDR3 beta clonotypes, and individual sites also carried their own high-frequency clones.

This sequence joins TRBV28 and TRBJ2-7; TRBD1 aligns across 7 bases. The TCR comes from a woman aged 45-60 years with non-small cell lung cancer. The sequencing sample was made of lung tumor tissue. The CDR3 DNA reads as TGTGCCAGCAGTTTTTACCCGGGACAGTCTTACGAGCAGTACTTC. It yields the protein CASSFYPGQSYEQYF.